These 28 T cell receptor beta chains were sequenced from one sample in a study of blood T cell repertoires in COVID-19. The data were produced by immunoSEQ multiplex PCR, yet TCRdb's version contains in-frame clones alone and is incomplete. This table has 100,000 to 120,000 clones, approximately 82% appearing once. What was sequenced was peripheral blood. These receptors were collected from a woman aged 80 or older with acute or convalescent COVID-19.

This clone was found once. This chain uses TRBV4-1 with TRBJ1-3; D perhaps matches TRBD1 (5 bases). Germline CDR1 reads MGHRA; CDR2 reads YSYEKL. Between the trimmed V and J ends, which lost 6 bases and 0 bases, there was a span of 15 bases. The CDR3 spans 16 residues. CDR3 nucleotide sequence: TGCGCCAGCAGTCGTCTCACGGGGGGCTCTGGAAACACCATATATTTT. As protein: CASSRLTGGSGNTIYF.

The rearrangement joins TRBV12-5 to TRBJ2-3; D remains unclear. This CDR3 is built from 12 residues. Germline loops: CDR1 LGHNT, CDR2 FRNRAP. The germline V and J ends were trimmed by 7 bases and 2 bases, with 7 bases remaining between them. The CDR3 loop reads CASAPLTDTQYF. The CDR3 DNA follows: TGTGCTAGTGCCCCCCTCACAGATACGCAGTATTTT.

V is TRBV3-1 (or the pseudogene TRBV3-2) and J is TRBJ1-1; 9 nucleotides match TRBD1. V was clipped by 4 bases and J by 5 bases; unmatched bases: 2. The CDR3 runs 13 residues. CDR1 LGHDT and CDR2 YNNKEL come from the germline V gene (reference sequence). CDR3 loop: CASSRTGDTEAFF. CDR3 in DNA: TGTGCCAGCAGCCGGACAGGGGATACTGAAGCTTTCTTT.

This clone was seen just once. The CDR3 sequence is CASRTLARYEQYF. Written as DNA, the CDR3 is TGTGCCAGCAGAACCCTAGCGCGCTACGAGCAGTACTTC. The chain employs TRBV28 and TRBJ2-7, with a possible D match to TRBD2 (6 bases). Trimming took off 6 bases at V and 3 bases at J, with 12 bases between the two ends. This CDR3 region has 13 residues. Germline CDR1 reads MDHEN; CDR2 reads SYDVKM.

The chain employs TRBV6-5 and TRBJ1-5, with TRBD1 identical over 9 bases. V shed 6 bases, J shed 9 bases, and the junction held 6 bases outside the gene matches. The CDR3 is 13 amino acids. The germline V gene has CDR1 MNHEY and CDR2 SVGAGI. The CDR3 loop is CASSNRGRRPQHF. CDR3 DNA: TGTGCCAGCAGCAACAGGGGGCGGCGGCCCCAGCATTTT.

The count of this clone is one. This sequence joins TRBV10-2 and TRBJ2-7; a weak D match, TRBD2 (6 bases). The CDR3 spans 13 residues. CDR1 and CDR2 (germline): WSHSY, SAAADI. V lost 3 bases and J lost 6, with 12 bases in between. The CDR3 nucleotides read TGCGCCAGCAGTGACGGGAGAAGGGGCGAGCAGTACGTC. Amino acids: CASSDGRRGEQYV.

This chain uses TRBV3-1 (or the pseudogene TRBV3-2) with TRBJ2-1; 13 bases are a match to TRBD2. The CDR3 contains 16 residues. J was trimmed by 5 bases and V by 3 bases; bases with no gene match: 4. Germline values: CDR1 LGHDT, CDR2 YNNKEL (reference sequence). This CDR3 is CASSQPGLAGNNEQFF. CDR3 nucleotides: TGTGCCAGCAGCCAGCCGGGACTAGCGGGAAACAATGAGCAGTTCTTC.

The J gene is TRBJ1-3, the V gene TRBV6-5; D is ambiguous. Germline V lookup: CDR1 MNHEY, CDR2 SVGAGI. Between the trimmed V and J ends, which lost 8 bases and 10 bases, there was a span of 12 bases. There are 11 residues in the CDR3. The DNA for the CDR3 is TGTGCCAGCGGAGGTAAAGGTACCATATATTTT. This sequence encodes CASGGKGTIYF.

The chain recombines TRBV7-8 with TRBJ1-5; no definite D call. Trimming left V 2 bases short and J 5 bases short, with 7 bases between. Germline CDR1 is SGHVS and CDR2 is FQNEAQ. The CDR3 contains 13 residues. This CDR3 is CASSLNQDQPQHF. CDR3 coding DNA: TGTGCCAGCAGCTTAAACCAGGATCAGCCCCAGCATTTT.

This clone was counted a single time. The chain is built from TRBV11-3 and TRBJ1-2; possibly TRBD1 for D (6 bases). CDR1 SGHNT and CDR2 YENEEA come from the germline V gene. CDR3 length: 13 amino acids. V was trimmed by 0 bases and J by 8 bases, leaving 10 bases between them. The CDR3 nucleotides are TGTGCCAGCAGCTTAGACCCACAGGGAGGCTACACCTTC. It codes for CASSLDPQGGYTF.

The genes are TRBV6-5 and TRBJ2-5, with 8 bases fitting TRBD2. The CDR3 has 12 residues. Germline V gene data show CDR1 as MNHEY and CDR2 as SVGAGI. V dropped 8 bases and J dropped 7; count of bases not matched to a gene: 6. The CDR3, as DNA: TGTGCCAGCCGGGAGGGCCCGGGGACCCAGTACTTC. As protein: CASREGPGTQYF.

The chain carries TRBV12-5 and TRBJ1-1, with 7 bases lining up with TRBD1. CDR1 and CDR2 from the germline V gene are LGHNT and FRNRAP. Germline trimming cut 5 bases from V and 4 bases from J; bases unmatched to any gene: 7. The CDR3 runs to 14 residues. The CDR3, as DNA: TGTGCTAGTGGTGTCCCGACAGGGCGCACTGAAGCTTTCTTT. Residues: CASGVPTGRTEAFF.

This clone was counted at least ten times. This rearrangement joins TRBV2 to TRBJ2-7; 12 bases match TRBD2. After removal of 10 bases from V and 3 bases from J, the junction contained 10 bases not matched to a gene. CDR3 length: 15 residues. Per germline, CDR1 SNHLY and CDR2 FYNNEI. CDR3 region: CATRTSGTARYEQYF. The DNA of the CDR3 is TGTGCCACTCGGACTAGCGGGACGGCCCGCTACGAGCAGTACTTC.

The V and J genes are TRBV6-2 or TRBV6-3 and TRBJ2-6; 8 nucleotides align to TRBD1. J lost 2 bases, V lost 6 bases, and 3 bases had no gene match. CDR3 length: 15 amino acids. CDR1 is MNHEY, CDR2 SVGEGT, per germline. Here the CDR3 reads CASSATGAGANVLTF. DNA of the CDR3: TGTGCCAGCAGCGCGACAGGGGCTGGGGCCAACGTCCTGACTTTC.

The chain employs TRBV3-1 (or the pseudogene TRBV3-2) and TRBJ2-1; 14 bases agree with TRBD2. Trimming at V came to 4 bases and at J to 10 bases, leaving 15 bases not matched to a gene. Germline V lookup: CDR1 LGHDT, CDR2 YNNKEL (reference sequence). The CDR3 length is 18 residues. CDR3 sequence reads: CASSPGLTGTSGSGEQFF. CDR3 DNA sequence: TGTGCCAGCAGCCCAGGGTTAACCGGGACTAGCGGGAGTGGGGAGCAGTTCTTC.

V is TRBV7-8 and J is TRBJ1-1; TRBD1 aligns across 7 bases. Per the germline V gene, CDR1 is SGHVS and CDR2 is FQNEAQ. The J segment lost 13 bases and the V segment lost 5 bases, leaving 22 bases of the junction unmatched. The CDR3 is 16 amino acids. As DNA, the CDR3 is TGTGCCAGCAGCGGCCGACAGGGCGGGTCAATCGGGATGGTTTTCTTT. This encodes CASSGRQGGSIGMVFF.

The chain joins TRBV2 to TRBJ1-5; D ambiguous. The CDR3 runs to 15 residues. Trimming took off 6 bases at V and 0 bases at J, with 12 bases between the two ends. CDR1 is SNHLY, CDR2 FYNNEI, per germline. The CDR3 nucleotides are TGTGCCAGCAGCCGGCGGGAATTTAGCAATCAGCCCCAGCATTTT. As protein: CASSRREFSNQPQHF.

The CDR3: CASSLGAGICYEQYV. The DNA for the CDR3 is TGCGCCAGCAGTCTCGGGGCGGGGATCTGCTACGAGCAGTACGTC. The chain joins TRBV4-3 to TRBJ2-7, with TRBD2 as a possible D gene (6 bases). CDR1 is LGHNA and CDR2 is YSLEER in the germline V gene. The germline V and J ends were trimmed by 6 bases and 3 bases, with 18 bases remaining between them. CDR3 length: 15 residues.

The CDR3 bases are TGTGCCAGCAGCTCGACTAGCGTCGGGACCCAGTACTTC. As protein: CASSSTSVGTQYF. V gene TRBV11-3 combines with J gene TRBJ2-5, with TRBD2 matching over 8 bases. The CDR3 runs to 13 residues. V shed 4 bases and J 7 bases; nucleotides not matched to a gene: 5. The germline gives CDR1 SGHNT, CDR2 YENEEA.

This clone was found a few times. This chain joins TRBV5-6 and TRBJ2-5; 8 nucleotides agree with TRBD1. The CDR3 is 16 residues long. Trimming took 0 bases from V and 3 from J; bases not matched to a gene: 7. Per the germline V gene, CDR1 is SGHDT and CDR2 is YYEEEE. In DNA, the CDR3 is TGTGCCAGCAGCTTGGGTTGGACAGGGAGTAAAGAGACCCAGTACTTC. This encodes CASSLGWTGSKETQYF.

The genes are TRBV27 and TRBJ2-5; 12 bases are shared with TRBD2. The germline CDR1 and CDR2 sequences are MNHEY and SMNVEV (reference sequence). CDR3 length equals 15 residues. After removal of 6 bases from V and 4 bases from J, the junction contained 6 bases not matched to a gene. The CDR3 spells CASRPLAGGGETQYF. In nucleotides, the CDR3 is TGTGCCAGCAGGCCCCTAGCGGGAGGGGGAGAGACCCAGTACTTC.

A few counts support this clone. The V call is TRBV10-3, the J call TRBJ1-3; D perhaps matches TRBD1 (6 bases). The germline V gene has CDR1 ENHRY and CDR2 SYGVKD. The CDR3 length is 16 residues. The ends were cut back, 4 bases at V and 4 bases at J, with 17 bases in the middle. CDR3 sequence reads: CAISVNRAWEGNTIYF. CDR3 in DNA: TGTGCCATCAGTGTCAACAGGGCCTGGGAAGGAAACACCATATATTTT.

The CDR3 DNA is TGTGCCAGCAGTTACTCGGCGGGAATCAACACCGGGGAGCTGTTTTTT. Protein sequence: CASSYSAGINTGELFF. J is TRBJ2-2 and V is TRBV6-5; D possibly corresponds to TRBD2 (6 bases). Germline loops: CDR1 MNHEY, CDR2 SVGAGI. CDR3 size: 16 residues. Trimming took off 0 bases at V and 2 bases at J, with 10 bases between the two ends.

V is TRBV19 and J is TRBJ2-1; 8 bases agree with TRBD2. CDR3 size: 17 residues. CDR1 is LNHDA and CDR2 is SQIVND in the germline V gene (reference sequence). V lost 1 base and J lost 4; bases outside the gene matches: 9. The CDR3 bases are TGTGCCAGTAGTATAGGTCCCCTAGCGGGCCCTTACAATGAGCAGTTCTTC. Translation gives CASSIGPLAGPYNEQFF.

The DNA for the CDR3 is TGTGCCAGCAGTACCGACAGACTCAATCAGCCCCAGCATTTT. Amino acids: CASSTDRLNQPQHF. The chain couples TRBV6-2 or TRBV6-3 to TRBJ1-5; D perhaps matches TRBD1 (5 bases). The V end was cut by 5 bases, the J end by 3 bases, with 11 bases between. There are 14 residues in the CDR3. The germline gives CDR1 MNHEY, CDR2 SVGEGT.

The chain is built from TRBV5-4 and TRBJ1-2; no reliable D call. Per germline, CDR1 SGHNT and CDR2 YYREEE (reference sequence). This CDR3 spans 13 amino acids. V was trimmed by 0 bases and J by 3 bases, leaving 6 bases between them. CDR3 region: CASSLVPDYGYTF. CDR3 coding DNA: TGTGCCAGCAGCTTGGTCCCTGACTATGGCTACACCTTC. Variable domain in full (rest from reference TRBV5-4 and TRBJ1-2): ETGVTQSPTHLIKTRGQQVTLRCSSQSGHNTVSWYQQALGQGPQFIFQYYREEENGRGNFPPRFSGLQFPNYSSELNVNALELDDSALYLCASSLVPDYGYTFGSGTRLTVV.

The V gene is TRBV10-2, the J gene TRBJ2-1, with 8 nucleotides matching TRBD1. The length of the CDR3 is 11 residues. Germline V gene sequence: CDR1 WSHSY, CDR2 SAAADI. V trimming: 8 bases; J trimming: 10 bases; junction bases outside the gene matches: 4. The CDR3 loop reads CASGRGREQFF. CDR3 bases: TGCGCCAGCGGCAGGGGGCGCGAGCAGTTCTTC.

V gene TRBV19 combines with J gene TRBJ2-3, with a possible D match to TRBD1 (5 bases). Germline V gene sequence: CDR1 LNHDA, CDR2 SQIVND (reference sequence). The CDR3 is made up of 13 amino acids. Trimming pared 3 bases from V and 3 bases from J, leaving 7 bases between. The CDR3 sequence is CASSIPGTDTQYF. For the CDR3, the DNA is TGTGCCAGTAGTATCCCAGGGACAGATACGCAGTATTTT.